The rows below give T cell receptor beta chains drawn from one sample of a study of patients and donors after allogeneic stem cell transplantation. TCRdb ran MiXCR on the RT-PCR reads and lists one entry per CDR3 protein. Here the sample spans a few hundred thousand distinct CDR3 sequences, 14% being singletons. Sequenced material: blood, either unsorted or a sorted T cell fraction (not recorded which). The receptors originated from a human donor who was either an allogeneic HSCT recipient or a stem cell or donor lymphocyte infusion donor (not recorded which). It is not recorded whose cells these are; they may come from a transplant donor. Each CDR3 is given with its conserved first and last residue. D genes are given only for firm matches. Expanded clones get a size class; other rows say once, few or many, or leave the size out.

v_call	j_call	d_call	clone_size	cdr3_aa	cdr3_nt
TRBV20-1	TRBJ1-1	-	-	CSAEGGSGNTEAFF	TGCAGTGCTGAGGGAGGGAGTGGTAACACTGAAGCTTTCTTT
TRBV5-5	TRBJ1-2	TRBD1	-	CSYARGFVGYGYTF	TGTTCCTATGCCAGGGGGTTCGTTGGATATGGCTACACCTTC
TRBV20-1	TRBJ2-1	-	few	CSAPDRISYNEQFF	TGCAGTGCTCCAGACAGGATTTCCTACAATGAGCAGTTCTTC
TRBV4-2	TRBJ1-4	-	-	CASSQQGSTNEKLFF	TGTGCCAGCAGCCAACAGGGATCAACTAATGAAAAACTGTTTTTT
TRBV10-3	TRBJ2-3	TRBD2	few	CAIRPGTSVSTDTQYF	TGTGCCATCAGGCCCGGGACTAGCGTTAGCACAGATACGCAGTATTTT
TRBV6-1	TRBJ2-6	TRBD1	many	CASSEFGQGGVGGANVLTF	TGTGCCAGCAGTGAATTTGGACAGGGGGGTGTGGGTGGGGCCAACGTCCTGACTTTC
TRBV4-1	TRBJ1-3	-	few	CASSQREGSNTIYF	TGCGCCAGCAGCCAGAGAGAGGGTAGCAACACCATATATTTT
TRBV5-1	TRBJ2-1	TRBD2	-	CASSQHGGLAGNEQFF	TGCGCCAGCAGCCAACACGGCGGACTAGCGGGCAATGAGCAGTTCTTC
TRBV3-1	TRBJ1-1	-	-	CASSQAGGAGEAFF	TGTGCCAGCAGCCAAGCGGGGGGCGCTGGGGAAGCTTTCTTT
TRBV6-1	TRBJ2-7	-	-	CASSPPGAPSYEQYF	TGTGCCAGCAGTCCCCCGGGAGCCCCCTCCTACGAGCAGTACTTC
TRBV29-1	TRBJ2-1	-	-	CSVPMEGRFRGNEQFF	TGCAGCGTTCCGATGGAGGGGCGGTTTCGGGGGAATGAGCAGTTCTTC
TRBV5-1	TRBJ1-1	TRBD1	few	CASSHGQVTEAFF	TGCGCCAGCAGCCACGGACAGGTCACTGAAGCTTTCTTT
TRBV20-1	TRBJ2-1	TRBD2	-	CSARAFGTSGRITYNEQFF	TGCAGTGCTAGAGCCTTCGGGACTAGCGGGAGGATTACCTACAATGAGCAGTTCTTC
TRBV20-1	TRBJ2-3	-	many	CSARSVGDTQYF	TGCAGTGCTAGATCGGTAGGAGATACGCAGTATTTT
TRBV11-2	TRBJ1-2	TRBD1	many	CASSTGGASNYGYTF	TGTGCCAGCAGCACAGGGGGCGCGTCAAACTATGGCTACACCTTC
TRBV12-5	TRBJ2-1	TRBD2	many	CASGLGVAGRYNEQFF	TGTGCTAGTGGCCTCGGGGTAGCGGGGCGCTACAATGAGCAGTTCTTC
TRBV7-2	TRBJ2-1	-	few	CASSLVAQQFF	TGTGCCAGCAGCTTAGTGGCTCAGCAGTTCTTC